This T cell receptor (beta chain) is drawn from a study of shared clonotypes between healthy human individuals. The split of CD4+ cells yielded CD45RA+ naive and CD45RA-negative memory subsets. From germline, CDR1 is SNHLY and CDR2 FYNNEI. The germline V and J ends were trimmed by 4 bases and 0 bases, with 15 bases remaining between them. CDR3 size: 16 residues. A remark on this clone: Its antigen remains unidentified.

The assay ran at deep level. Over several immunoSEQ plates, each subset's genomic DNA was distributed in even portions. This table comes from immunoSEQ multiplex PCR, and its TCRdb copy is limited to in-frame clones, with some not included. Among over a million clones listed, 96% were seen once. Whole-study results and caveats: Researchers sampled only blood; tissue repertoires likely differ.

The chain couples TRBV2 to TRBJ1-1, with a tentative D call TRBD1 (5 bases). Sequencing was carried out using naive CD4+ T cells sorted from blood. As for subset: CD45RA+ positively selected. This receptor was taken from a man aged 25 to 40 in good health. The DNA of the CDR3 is TGTGCCAGCAGTGTTAACAGGTTGGACATGAACACTGAAGCTTTCTTT. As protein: CASSVNRLDMNTEAFF.